This TCR beta chain was captured by sequencing in a study of blood T cells in healthy people across ages. General study findings and limits: Estimates drawn from one million T cells were deemed to understate diversity. Older age went with lower TCR beta diversity per million T cells, in a roughly linear way.

Remarks on this clonotype: Its antigen is as yet unknown. The junction shows a germline mismatch at one end, possibly a read error.

Primers used in a second PCR of roughly 6 to 11 cycles were a sample-barcoded 5' primer and a J-beta primer mix. TCRdb processed the 5' RACE reads anew with MiXCR; each CDR3 protein has one entry. The top ten hold 15% of the sample, which has approximately 680,000 distinct CDR3 sequences, around 32% seen once. Per the germline V gene, CDR1 is MDHEN and CDR2 is SYDVKM. The CDR3 spans 17 residues. The clonotype originates from a woman at least 80 years old in good health. What was sequenced was blood. V and J are TRBV28 and TRBJ2-1; D is possibly TRBD2 (11 bases). CDR3 sequence reads: CANSSTSGDRGYNEQFF. The DNA of the CDR3 is TGTGCCAACAGTTCGACTAGCGGGGACAGGGGTTACAATGAGCAGTTCTTC.